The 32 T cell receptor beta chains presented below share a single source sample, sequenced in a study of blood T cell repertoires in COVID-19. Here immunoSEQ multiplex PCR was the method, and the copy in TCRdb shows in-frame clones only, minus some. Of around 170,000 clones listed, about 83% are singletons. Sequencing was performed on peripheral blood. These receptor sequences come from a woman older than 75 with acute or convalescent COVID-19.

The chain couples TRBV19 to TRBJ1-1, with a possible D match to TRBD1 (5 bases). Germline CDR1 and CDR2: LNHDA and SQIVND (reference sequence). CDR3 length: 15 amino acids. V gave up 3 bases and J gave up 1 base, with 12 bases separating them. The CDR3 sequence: CASSIAQGPNTEAFF. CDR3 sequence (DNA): TGTGCCAGTAGTATTGCCCAGGGCCCGAACACTGAAGCTTTCTTT. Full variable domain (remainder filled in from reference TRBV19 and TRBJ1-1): DGGITQSPKYLFRKEGQNVTLSCEQNLNHDAMYWYRQDPGQGLRLIYYSQIVNDFQKGDIAEGYSVSREKKESFPLTVTSAQKNPTAFYLCASSIAQGPNTEAFFGQGTRLTVV.

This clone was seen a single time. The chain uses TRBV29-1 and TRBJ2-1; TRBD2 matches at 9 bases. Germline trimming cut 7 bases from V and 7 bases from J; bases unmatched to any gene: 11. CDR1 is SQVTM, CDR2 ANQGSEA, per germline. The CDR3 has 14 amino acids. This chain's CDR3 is CSAGGGGATNEQFF. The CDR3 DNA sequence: TGCAGCGCCGGAGGCGGGGGGGCCACAAATGAGCAGTTCTTC.

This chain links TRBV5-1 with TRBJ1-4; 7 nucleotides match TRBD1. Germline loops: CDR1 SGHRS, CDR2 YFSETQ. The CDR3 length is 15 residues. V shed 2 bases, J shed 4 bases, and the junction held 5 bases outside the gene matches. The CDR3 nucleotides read TGCGCCAGCAGCTTCTCCGGGACAGATAATGAAAAACTGTTTTTT. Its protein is CASSFSGTDNEKLFF.

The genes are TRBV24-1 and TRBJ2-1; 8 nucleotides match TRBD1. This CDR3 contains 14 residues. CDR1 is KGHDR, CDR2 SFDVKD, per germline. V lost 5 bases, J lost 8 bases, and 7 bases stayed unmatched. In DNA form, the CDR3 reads TGTGCCACCAGTGTGGGGAACAGGGGGGATGAGCAGTTCTTC. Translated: CATSVGNRGDEQFF.

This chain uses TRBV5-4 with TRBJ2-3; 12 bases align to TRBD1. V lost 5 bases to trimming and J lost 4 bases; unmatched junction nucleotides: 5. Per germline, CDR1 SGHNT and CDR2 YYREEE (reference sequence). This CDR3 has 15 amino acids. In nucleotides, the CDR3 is TGTGCCAGCAGAACCGGGACAGGGGGCTCAGATACGCAGTATTTT. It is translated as CASRTGTGGSDTQYF.

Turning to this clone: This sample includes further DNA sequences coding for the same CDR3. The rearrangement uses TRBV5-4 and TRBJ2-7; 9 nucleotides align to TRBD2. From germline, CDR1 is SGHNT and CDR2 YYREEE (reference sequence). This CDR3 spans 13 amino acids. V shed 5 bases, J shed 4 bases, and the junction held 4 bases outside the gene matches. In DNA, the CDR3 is TGTGCCAGCAGACGCGGGGGGGGATACGAGCAGTACTTC. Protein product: CASRRGGGYEQYF.

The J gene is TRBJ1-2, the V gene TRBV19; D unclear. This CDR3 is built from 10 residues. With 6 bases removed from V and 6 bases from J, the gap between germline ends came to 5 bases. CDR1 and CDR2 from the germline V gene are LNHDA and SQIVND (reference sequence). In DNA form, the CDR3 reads TGTGCCAGTAGGGAGGATGGCTACACCTTC. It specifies CASREDGYTF.

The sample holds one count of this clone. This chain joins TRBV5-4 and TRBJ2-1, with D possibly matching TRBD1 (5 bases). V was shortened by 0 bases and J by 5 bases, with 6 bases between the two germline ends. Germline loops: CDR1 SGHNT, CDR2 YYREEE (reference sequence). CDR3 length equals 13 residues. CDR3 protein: CASSLGTHNEQFF. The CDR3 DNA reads TGTGCCAGCAGCTTGGGGACACACAATGAGCAGTTCTTC.

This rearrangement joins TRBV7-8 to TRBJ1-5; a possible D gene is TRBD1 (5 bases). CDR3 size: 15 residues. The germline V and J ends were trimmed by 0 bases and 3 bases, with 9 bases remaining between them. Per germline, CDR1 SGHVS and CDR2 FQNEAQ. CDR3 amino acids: CASSLAGGPNQPQHF. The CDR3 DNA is TGTGCCAGCAGCTTAGCGGGGGGACCCAATCAGCCCCAGCATTTT. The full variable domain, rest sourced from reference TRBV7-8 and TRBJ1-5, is GAGVSQSPRYKVAKRGQDVALRCDPISGHVSLFWYQQALGQGPEFLTYFQNEAQLDKSGLPSDRFFAERPEGSVSTLKIQRTQQEDSAVYLCASSLAGGPNQPQHFGDGTRLSIL.

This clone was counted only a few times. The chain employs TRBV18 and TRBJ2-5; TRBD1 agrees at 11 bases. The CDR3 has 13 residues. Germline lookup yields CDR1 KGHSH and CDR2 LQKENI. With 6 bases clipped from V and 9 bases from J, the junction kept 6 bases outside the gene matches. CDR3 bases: TGTGCCAGCTCCCGGGACAGGGGGGCGGCCCAGTACTTC. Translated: CASSRDRGAAQYF.

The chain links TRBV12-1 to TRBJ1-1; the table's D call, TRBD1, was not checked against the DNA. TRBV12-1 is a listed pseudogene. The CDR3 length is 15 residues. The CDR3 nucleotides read TGTGCCAGCAGCCCCGGGGGACAGGGCAACACTGAAGCTTTCTTT. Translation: CASSPGGQGNTEAFF.

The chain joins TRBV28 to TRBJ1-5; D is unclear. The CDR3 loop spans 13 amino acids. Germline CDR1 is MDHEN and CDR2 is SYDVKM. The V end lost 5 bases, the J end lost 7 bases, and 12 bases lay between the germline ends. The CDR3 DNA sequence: TGTGCCAGCAGTCGACTAATCGGACAGCCCCAGCATTTT. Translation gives CASSRLIGQPQHF.

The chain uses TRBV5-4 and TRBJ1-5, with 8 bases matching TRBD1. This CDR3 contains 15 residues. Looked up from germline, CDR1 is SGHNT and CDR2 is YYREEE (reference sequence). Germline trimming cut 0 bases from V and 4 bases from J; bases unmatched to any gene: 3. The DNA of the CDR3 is TGTGCCAGCAGCTTGGGACAGGGGCTTAATCAGCCCCAGCATTTT. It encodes CASSLGQGLNQPQHF.

The CDR3 region has the DNA TGTGCCAGTAGTATCGGACAGTCTTATCAGCCCCAGCATTTT. Translating gives CASSIGQSYQPQHF. The chain uses TRBV19 and TRBJ1-5; possibly TRBD1 for D (6 bases). V lost 3 bases and J 5 bases, leaving 11 bases between the germline ends. Germline V gene lookup returns CDR1 LNHDA and CDR2 SQIVND (reference sequence). The CDR3 has 14 amino acids.

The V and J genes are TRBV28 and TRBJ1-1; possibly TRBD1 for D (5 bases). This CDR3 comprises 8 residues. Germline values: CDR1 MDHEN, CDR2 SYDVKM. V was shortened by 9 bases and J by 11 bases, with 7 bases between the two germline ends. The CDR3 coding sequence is TGTGCCAGTGGGGGGGCTTTCTTT. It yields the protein CASGGAFF.

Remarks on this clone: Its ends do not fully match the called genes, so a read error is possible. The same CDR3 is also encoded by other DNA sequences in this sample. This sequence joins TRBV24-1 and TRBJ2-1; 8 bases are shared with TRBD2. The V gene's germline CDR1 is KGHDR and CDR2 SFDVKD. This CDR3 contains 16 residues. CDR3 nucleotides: TGCCCCCCCAGTGACCACGGGGGGGGGTCTTACAATGAGCAGTTCTTC. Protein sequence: CPPSDHGGGSYNEQFF.

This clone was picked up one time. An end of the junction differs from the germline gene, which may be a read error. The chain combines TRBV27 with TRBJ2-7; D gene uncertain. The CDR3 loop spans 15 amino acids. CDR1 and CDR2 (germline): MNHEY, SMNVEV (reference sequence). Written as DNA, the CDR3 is TGTGCCAACAGTTTGAGGTCTACTTCTACCTACGAGCAGTACTTC. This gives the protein CANSLRSTSTYEQYF.

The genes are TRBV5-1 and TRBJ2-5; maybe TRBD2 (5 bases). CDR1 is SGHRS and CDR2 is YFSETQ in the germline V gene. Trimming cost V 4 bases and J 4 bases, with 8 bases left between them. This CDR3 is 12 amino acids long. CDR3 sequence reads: CASSPGGETQYF. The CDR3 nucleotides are TGCGCCAGCAGCCCAGGAGGAGAGACCCAGTACTTC.

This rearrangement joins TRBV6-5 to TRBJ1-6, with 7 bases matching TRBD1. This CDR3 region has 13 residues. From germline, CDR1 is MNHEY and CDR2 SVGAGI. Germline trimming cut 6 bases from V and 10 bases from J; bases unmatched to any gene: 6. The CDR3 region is CASRRQGSSPLHF. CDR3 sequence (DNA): TGTGCCAGCAGGAGACAGGGATCATCACCCCTCCACTTT.

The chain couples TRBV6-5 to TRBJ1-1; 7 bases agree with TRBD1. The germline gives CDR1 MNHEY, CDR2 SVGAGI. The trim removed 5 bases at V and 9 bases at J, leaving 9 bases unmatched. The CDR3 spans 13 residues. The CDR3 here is CASSRTGLSQAFF. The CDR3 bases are TGTGCCAGCAGTAGGACAGGTTTATCCCAAGCTTTCTTT.

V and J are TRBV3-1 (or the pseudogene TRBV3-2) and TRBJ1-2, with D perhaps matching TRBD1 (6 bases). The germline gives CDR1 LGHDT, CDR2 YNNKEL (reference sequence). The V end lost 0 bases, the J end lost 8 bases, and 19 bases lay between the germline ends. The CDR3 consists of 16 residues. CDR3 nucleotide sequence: TGTGCCAGCAGCCAAGATCCGGTTCGACAGGTTCGAGGCTACACCTTC. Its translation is CASSQDPVRQVRGYTF.

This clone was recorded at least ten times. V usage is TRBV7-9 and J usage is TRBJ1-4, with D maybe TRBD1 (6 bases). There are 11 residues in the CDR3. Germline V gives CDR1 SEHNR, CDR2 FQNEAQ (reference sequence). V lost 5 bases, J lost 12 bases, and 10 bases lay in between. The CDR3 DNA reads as TGTGCCAGCAGCCTGACAGGTGAACTGTTTTTT. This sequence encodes CASSLTGELFF.

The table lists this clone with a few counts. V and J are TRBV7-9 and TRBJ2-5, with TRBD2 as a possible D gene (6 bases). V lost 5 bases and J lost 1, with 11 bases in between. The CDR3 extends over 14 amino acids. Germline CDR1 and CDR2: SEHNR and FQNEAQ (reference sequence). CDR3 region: CASSTRESQETQYF. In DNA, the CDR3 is TGTGCCAGCAGCACCCGGGAGTCCCAAGAGACCCAGTACTTC. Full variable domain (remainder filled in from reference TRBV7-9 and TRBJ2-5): DTGVSQNPRHKITKRGQNVTFRCDPISEHNRLYWYRQTLGQGPEFLTYFQNEAQLEKSRLLSDRFSAERPKGSFSTLEIQRTEQGDSAMYLCASSTRESQETQYFGPGTRLLVL.

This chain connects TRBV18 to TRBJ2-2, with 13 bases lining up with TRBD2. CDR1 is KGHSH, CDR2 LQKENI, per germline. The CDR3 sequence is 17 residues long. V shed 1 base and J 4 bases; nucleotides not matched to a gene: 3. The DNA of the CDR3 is TGTGCCAGCTCACCACTAGGACTAGCGGGGGTCACCGGGGAGCTGTTTTTT. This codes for CASSPLGLAGVTGELFF.

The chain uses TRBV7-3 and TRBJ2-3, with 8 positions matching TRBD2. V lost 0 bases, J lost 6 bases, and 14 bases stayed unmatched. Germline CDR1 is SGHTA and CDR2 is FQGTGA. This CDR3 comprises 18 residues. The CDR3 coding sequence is TGTGCCAGCAGCTTAACGCGTTCTACGGGAGGGTTTTTGGATACGCAGTATTTT. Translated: CASSLTRSTGGFLDTQYF.

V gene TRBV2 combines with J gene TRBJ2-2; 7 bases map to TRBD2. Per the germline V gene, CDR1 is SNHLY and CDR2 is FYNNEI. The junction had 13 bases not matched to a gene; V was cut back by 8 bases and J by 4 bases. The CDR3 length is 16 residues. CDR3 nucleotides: TGTGCCAGCGTACAAAGTGCGGGAGTTGTCACCGGGGAGCTGTTTTTT. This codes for CASVQSAGVVTGELFF.

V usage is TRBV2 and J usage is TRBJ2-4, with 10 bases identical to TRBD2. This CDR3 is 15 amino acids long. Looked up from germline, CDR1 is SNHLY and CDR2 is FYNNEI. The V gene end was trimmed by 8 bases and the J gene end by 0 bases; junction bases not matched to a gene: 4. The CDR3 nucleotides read TGTGCCAGCCATAGCGGGGGGTTAGCCAAAAACATTCAGTACTTC. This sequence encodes CASHSGGLAKNIQYF.

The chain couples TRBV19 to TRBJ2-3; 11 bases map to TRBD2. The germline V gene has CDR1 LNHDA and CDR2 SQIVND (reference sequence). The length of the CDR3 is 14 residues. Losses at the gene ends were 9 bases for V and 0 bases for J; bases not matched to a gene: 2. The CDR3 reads CASGTSGSTDTQYF. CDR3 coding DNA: TGTGCCAGCGGGACTAGCGGTAGCACAGATACGCAGTATTTT.

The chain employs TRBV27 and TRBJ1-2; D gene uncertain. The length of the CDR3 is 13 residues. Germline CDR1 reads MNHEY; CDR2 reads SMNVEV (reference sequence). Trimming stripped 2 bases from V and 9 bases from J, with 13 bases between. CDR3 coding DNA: TGTGCCAGCAGTTTACGGGGTTGGGGAAGCTACACCTTC. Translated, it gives CASSLRGWGSYTF.

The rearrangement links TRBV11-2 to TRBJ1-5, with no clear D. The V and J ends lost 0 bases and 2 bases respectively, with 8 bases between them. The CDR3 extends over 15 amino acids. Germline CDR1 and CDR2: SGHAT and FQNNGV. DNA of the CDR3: TGTGCCAGCAGCTTAGATTTCACAGGCAATCAGCCCCAGCATTTT. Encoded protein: CASSLDFTGNQPQHF.

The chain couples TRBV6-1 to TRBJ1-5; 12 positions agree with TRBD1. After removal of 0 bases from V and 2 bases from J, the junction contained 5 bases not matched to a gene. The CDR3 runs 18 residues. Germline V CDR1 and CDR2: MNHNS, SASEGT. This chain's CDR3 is CASSEAGQGARGNQPQHF. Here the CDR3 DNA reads TGTGCCAGCAGTGAAGCGGGACAGGGGGCGCGGGGCAATCAGCCCCAGCATTTT.

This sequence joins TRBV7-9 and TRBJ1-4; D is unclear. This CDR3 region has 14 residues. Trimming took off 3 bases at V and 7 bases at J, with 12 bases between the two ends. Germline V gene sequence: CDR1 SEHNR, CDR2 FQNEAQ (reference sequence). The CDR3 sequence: CASSLARSVEKLFF. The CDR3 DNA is TGTGCCAGCAGCTTGGCGAGGTCGGTTGAAAAACTGTTTTTT.